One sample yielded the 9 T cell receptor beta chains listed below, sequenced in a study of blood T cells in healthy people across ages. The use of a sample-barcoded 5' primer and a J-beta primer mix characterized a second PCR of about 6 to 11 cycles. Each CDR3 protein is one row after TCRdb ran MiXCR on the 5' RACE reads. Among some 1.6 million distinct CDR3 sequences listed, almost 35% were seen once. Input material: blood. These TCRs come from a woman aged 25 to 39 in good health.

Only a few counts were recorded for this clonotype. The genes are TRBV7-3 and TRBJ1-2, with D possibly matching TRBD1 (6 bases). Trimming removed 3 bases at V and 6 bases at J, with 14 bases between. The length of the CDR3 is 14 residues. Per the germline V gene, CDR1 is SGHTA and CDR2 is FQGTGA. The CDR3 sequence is CASSFPGVDDGYTF. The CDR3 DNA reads TGTGCCAGCAGCTTCCCAGGGGTTGATGATGGCTACACCTTC.

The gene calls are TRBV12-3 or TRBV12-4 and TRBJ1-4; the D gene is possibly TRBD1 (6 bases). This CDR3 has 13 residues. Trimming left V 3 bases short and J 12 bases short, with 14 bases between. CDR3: CASSFSPGDELFF. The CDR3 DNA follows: TGTGCCAGCAGTTTTAGTCCAGGGGACGAACTGTTTTTT.

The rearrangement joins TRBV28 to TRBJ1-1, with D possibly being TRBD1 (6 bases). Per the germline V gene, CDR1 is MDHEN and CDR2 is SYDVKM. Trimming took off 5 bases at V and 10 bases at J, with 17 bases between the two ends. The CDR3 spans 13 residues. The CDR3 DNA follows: TGTGCCAGCAGTGATCCAGACAGGCCGGTAGCTTTCTTT. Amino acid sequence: CASSDPDRPVAFF.

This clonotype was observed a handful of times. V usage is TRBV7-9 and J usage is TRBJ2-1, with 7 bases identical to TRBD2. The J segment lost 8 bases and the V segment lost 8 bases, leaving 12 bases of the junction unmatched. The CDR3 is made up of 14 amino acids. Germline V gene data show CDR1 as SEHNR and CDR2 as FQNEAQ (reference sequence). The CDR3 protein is CASGSLREWYEQFF. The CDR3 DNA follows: TGTGCCAGCGGTAGTTTGCGGGAGTGGTATGAGCAGTTCTTC.

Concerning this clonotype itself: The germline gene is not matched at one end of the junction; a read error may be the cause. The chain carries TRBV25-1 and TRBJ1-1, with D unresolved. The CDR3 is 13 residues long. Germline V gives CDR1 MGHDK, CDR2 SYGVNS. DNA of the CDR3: TGTGCCAGCCAACGGACGGAGAACACTGAAGTTTTCTTT. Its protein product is CASQRTENTEVFF.

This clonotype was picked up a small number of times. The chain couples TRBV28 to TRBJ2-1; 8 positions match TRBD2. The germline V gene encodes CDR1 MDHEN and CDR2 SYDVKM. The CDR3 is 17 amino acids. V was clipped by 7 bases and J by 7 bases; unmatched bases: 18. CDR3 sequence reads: CASINLSSQREINEQFF. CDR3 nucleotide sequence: TGTGCCAGCATTAACTTAAGTTCCCAGCGGGAGATAAATGAGCAGTTCTTC.

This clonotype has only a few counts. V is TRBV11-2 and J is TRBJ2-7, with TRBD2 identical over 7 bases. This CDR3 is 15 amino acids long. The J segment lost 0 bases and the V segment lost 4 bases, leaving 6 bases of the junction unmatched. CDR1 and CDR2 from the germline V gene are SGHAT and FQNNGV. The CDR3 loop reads CASSWGGEASYEQYF. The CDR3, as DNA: TGTGCCAGCAGCTGGGGGGGGGAAGCCTCCTACGAGCAGTACTTC.

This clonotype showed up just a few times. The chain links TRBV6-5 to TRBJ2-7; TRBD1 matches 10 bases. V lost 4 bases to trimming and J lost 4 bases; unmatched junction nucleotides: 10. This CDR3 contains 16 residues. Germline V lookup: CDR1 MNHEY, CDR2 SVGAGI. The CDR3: CASSSYRDRGLYEQYF. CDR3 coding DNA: TGTGCCAGCAGTTCTTACAGGGACAGGGGCCTTTACGAGCAGTACTTC.

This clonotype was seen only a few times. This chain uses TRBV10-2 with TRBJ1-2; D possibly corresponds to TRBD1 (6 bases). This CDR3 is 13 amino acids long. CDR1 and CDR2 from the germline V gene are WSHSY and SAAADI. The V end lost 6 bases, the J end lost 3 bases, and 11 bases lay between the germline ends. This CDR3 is CASSGQWHYGYTF. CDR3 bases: TGCGCCAGCAGCGGACAGTGGCACTATGGCTACACCTTC.